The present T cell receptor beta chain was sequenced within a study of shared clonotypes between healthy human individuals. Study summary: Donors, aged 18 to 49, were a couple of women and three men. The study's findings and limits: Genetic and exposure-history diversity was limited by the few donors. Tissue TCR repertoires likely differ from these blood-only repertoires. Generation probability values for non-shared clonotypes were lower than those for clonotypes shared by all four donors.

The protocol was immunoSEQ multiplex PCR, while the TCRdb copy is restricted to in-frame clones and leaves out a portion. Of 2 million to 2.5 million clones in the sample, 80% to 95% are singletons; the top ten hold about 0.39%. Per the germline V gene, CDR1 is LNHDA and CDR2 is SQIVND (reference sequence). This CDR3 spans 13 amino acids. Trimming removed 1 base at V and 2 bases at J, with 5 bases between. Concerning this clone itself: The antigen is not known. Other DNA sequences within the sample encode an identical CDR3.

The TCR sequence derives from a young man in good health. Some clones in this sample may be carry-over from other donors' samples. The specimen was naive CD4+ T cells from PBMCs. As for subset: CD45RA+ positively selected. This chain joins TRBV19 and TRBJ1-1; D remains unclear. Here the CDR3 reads CASSIVKNTEAFF. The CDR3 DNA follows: TGTGCCAGTAGTATAGTGAAAAACACTGAAGCTTTCTTT. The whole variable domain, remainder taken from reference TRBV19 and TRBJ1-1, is DGGITQSPKYLFRKEGQNVTLSCEQNLNHDAMYWYRQDPGQGLRLIYYSQIVNDFQKGDIAEGYSVSREKKESFPLTVTSAQKNPTAFYLCASSIVKNTEAFFGQGTRLTVV.